This T cell receptor beta chain was found in a study of blood T cell repertoires in COVID-19. The table came from immunoSEQ multiplex PCR; TCRdb's copy has only in-frame clones and leaves some out. The profile shows some 46,000 clones, about 86% of them singletons. This CDR3 has 15 residues. Trimming took off 1 base at V and 1 base at J, with 10 bases between the two ends. Germline V gene lookup returns CDR1 SEHNR and CDR2 FQNEAQ (reference sequence). V usage is TRBV7-9 and J usage is TRBJ1-1; no firm D call. The sample was peripheral blood. This TCR derives from a woman over 75 with acute or convalescent COVID-19. The CDR3 region is CASSLDEGWNTEAFF. In nucleotides, the CDR3 is TGTGCCAGCAGCTTAGATGAGGGTTGGAACACTGAAGCTTTCTTT.